Listed here is a single T cell receptor (beta chain). The antigen remains undetermined. This specimen belongs to a study of cytomegalovirus exposure and HLA in healthy donors. Whole-study findings and limits: In a later analysis, parvovirus B19, influenza, CMV and Epstein-Barr virus appeared linked to several top co-occurrence clusters. The study put under 200 TCR beta chains on its list as cytomegalovirus-associated. Looking again later, the authors saw that most CMV-associated TCR beta chains seemed HLA-restricted.

The length of the CDR3 is 10 residues. Deletions cut 6 bases from V and 8 bases from J, with 8 bases between. Germline assignment: CDR1 DFQATT and CDR2 SNEGSKA (reference sequence). Use of 60 Vbeta and 13 Jbeta primers characterized the PCR. The repertoire was sequenced with immunoSEQ multiplex PCR; TCRdb's copy has only in-frame clones and lacks some. The table shows around 150,000 clones, with around four fifths occurring only once. The receptor's source is a woman between 50 and 59 years old in good health and CMV-seropositive. The chain has TRBV20-1 and TRBJ2-1; D ambiguous. The sample was PBMCs. DNA for the CDR3: TGCAGTGCCAGGCCCCATGAGCAGTTCTTC. This sequence encodes CSARPHEQFF.